This T cell receptor beta chain was sequenced in a study of cytomegalovirus exposure and HLA in healthy donors. The germline CDR1 and CDR2 sequences are LNHNV and YYDKDF (reference sequence). The CDR3 has 13 residues. Trimming stripped 5 bases from V and 8 bases from J, with 15 bases between. The PCR had 60 Vbeta and 13 Jbeta primers. The assay was immunoSEQ multiplex PCR, and TCRdb's table has in-frame clones only and misses some. In the table there are tens of thousands of clones, roughly 64% of which are singletons. Sequencing used PBMCs. The gene calls are TRBV15 and TRBJ1-2; D unclear. The clonotype was recovered from a man aged 35 to 55 in good health and CMV-seropositive. The CDR3 sequence: CATSRAVGRGYTF. As DNA, the CDR3 is TGTGCCACCAGCCGGGCCGTGGGGAGGGGCTACACCTTC.